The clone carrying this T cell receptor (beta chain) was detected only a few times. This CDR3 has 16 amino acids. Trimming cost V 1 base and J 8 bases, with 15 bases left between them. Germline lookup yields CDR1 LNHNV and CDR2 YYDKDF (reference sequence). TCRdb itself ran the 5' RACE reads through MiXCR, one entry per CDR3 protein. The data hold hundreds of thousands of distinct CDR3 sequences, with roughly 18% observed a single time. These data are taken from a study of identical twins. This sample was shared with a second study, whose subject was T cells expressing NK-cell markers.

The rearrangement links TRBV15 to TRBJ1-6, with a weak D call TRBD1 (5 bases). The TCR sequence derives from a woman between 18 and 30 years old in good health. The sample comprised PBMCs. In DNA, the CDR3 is TGTGCCACCAGCAGAGGATCCCGACAGACCTATTCACCCCTCCACTTT. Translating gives CATSRGSRQTYSPLHF.